A single sample is the source of the 17 T cell receptor beta chains below, sequenced in a study of T-cell memory formation after mild COVID-19. TCRdb called the 5' RACE reads again in MiXCR, with one record for every CDR3 protein. Counted here are hundreds of thousands of distinct CDR3 sequences, roughly an eighth occurring once; the ten biggest clones make up 22%. Sequencing input: PBMCs or a T cell subset sorted from them (not recorded which). The source is a young man who had mild COVID-19 (a few samples of this study predate the infection). Cell type and time point are not known.

This clonotype was seen a few times. The rearrangement uses TRBV19 and TRBJ2-1; D unresolved. CDR1 is LNHDA, CDR2 SQIVND, per germline (reference sequence). The CDR3 extends over 11 amino acids. Trimming took off 4 bases at V and 9 bases at J, with 7 bases between the two ends. The DNA of the CDR3 is TGTGCCAGTAGTACTACGACTGAGCAGTTCTTC. Translating it yields CASSTTTEQFF.

V usage is TRBV24-1 and J usage is TRBJ2-7; D is possibly TRBD1 (6 bases). This CDR3 spans 12 amino acids. In germline, CDR1 is KGHDR, CDR2 SFDVKD. Between the trimmed V and J ends, which lost 10 bases and 3 bases, there was a span of 12 bases. For the CDR3, the DNA is TGTGCCACTTCGGGACAATACTACGAGCAGTACTTC. Residues: CATSGQYYEQYF.

This clonotype was seen repeatedly, ten times or more. The chain uses TRBV6-5 and TRBJ2-7, with D possibly matching TRBD2 (6 bases). CDR3 size: 14 residues. Germline CDR1 reads MNHEY; CDR2 reads SVGAGI. Trimming removed 6 bases at V and 5 bases at J, with 17 bases between. CDR3 DNA sequence: TGTGCCAGCAGACCCTCCCTAGCGAGCCACGAGCAGTACTTC. Residues: CASRPSLASHEQYF.

This clonotype was found a few times. The rearrangement joins TRBV15 to TRBJ2-5; TRBD1 matches at 12 bases. Germline CDR1 is LNHNV and CDR2 is YYDKDF (reference sequence). After removal of 2 bases from V and 5 bases from J, the junction contained 6 bases not matched to a gene. The CDR3 extends over 16 amino acids. The CDR3 region is CATSRWGQGAFETQYF. The CDR3 DNA reads as TGTGCCACCAGCAGATGGGGACAGGGGGCTTTTGAGACCCAGTACTTC. The full variable domain, completed using reference TRBV15 and TRBJ2-5, is DAMVIQNPRYQVTQFGKPVTLSCSQTLNHNVMYWYQQKSSQAPKLLFHYYDKDFNNEADTPDNFQSRRPNTSFCFLDIRSPGLGDTAMYLCATSRWGQGAFETQYFGPGTRLLVL.

The V call is TRBV29-1, the J call TRBJ2-7, with a possible D match to TRBD1 (6 bases). Germline CDR1 reads SQVTM; CDR2 reads ANQGSEA. The CDR3 totals 14 residues. V was shortened by 2 bases and J by 4 bases, with 15 bases between the two germline ends. The CDR3 region is CSVERQGKGYEQYF. The CDR3 nucleotides read TGCAGCGTTGAAAGGCAGGGGAAAGGGTACGAGCAGTACTTC.

J is TRBJ1-1 and V is TRBV20-1, with TRBD1 matching 7 bases. The CDR3 contains 14 residues. CDR1 is DFQATT and CDR2 is SNEGSKA in the germline V gene (reference sequence). V shed 6 bases, J shed 7 bases, and the junction held 14 bases outside the gene matches. CDR3 nucleotide sequence: TGCAGTGCCCCCCTGACAGGGAACGCGGGTGAAGCTTTCTTT. Amino acids: CSAPLTGNAGEAFF.

This chain joins TRBV7-8 and TRBJ2-5; D not certain. The CDR3 is 15 amino acids. The ends were cut back, 2 bases at V and 2 bases at J, with 12 bases in the middle. Germline V gene sequence: CDR1 SGHVS, CDR2 FQNEAQ. CDR3 region: CASSLTLPPQETQYF. The CDR3 region has the DNA TGTGCCAGCAGCTTAACGCTTCCCCCACAAGAGACCCAGTACTTC.

The chain carries TRBV27 and TRBJ2-5; D may be TRBD2 (5 bases). The CDR3 has 13 residues. V was pared by 5 bases and J by 3 bases, with 10 bases between. Looked up from germline, CDR1 is MNHEY and CDR2 is SMNVEV (reference sequence). The DNA for the CDR3 is TGTGCCAGCAGTCCCGCCGGGGAAGAGACCCAGTACTTC. Its protein is CASSPAGEETQYF.

This clonotype was detected only a few times. The V and J genes are TRBV29-1 and TRBJ2-7; no definite D call. The germline gives CDR1 SQVTM, CDR2 ANQGSEA. The CDR3 is made up of 12 amino acids. The V and J ends lost 1 base and 3 bases respectively, with 7 bases between them. CDR3: CSVEVPGYEQYV. The CDR3 DNA reads as TGCAGCGTTGAAGTCCCAGGCTACGAGCAGTACGTC.

The CDR3 DNA reads as TGCAGCGTTGAGGGGACAGAATGGGGCATTCAGTACTTC. Encoded protein: CSVEGTEWGIQYF. The chain carries TRBV29-1 and TRBJ2-4, with 7 nucleotides matching TRBD1. The CDR3 loop spans 13 amino acids. Germline CDR1 SQVTM, CDR2 ANQGSEA. V was clipped by 3 bases and J by 9 bases; unmatched bases: 8.

This clonotype was found a few times. The chain carries TRBV2 and TRBJ2-3, with D possibly being TRBD2 (6 bases). The CDR3 has 17 amino acids. Germline V gives CDR1 SNHLY, CDR2 FYNNEI. V was pared by 7 bases and J by 3 bases, with 23 bases between. The CDR3 coding sequence is TGTGCCAGCACCCCAATTGTGGCGGGGTTAGGAACAGATACGCAGTATTTT. Encoded protein: CASTPIVAGLGTDTQYF.

The genes are TRBV7-2 and TRBJ2-3, with 13 bases lining up with TRBD2. Germline loops: CDR1 SGHTA, CDR2 FQGNSA. CDR3 length: 16 residues. Germline trimming cut 5 bases from V and 2 bases from J; bases unmatched to any gene: 4. This CDR3 is CASSPLAGGTTDTQYF. For the CDR3, the DNA is TGTGCCAGCAGCCCACTAGCGGGGGGGACCACAGATACGCAGTATTTT.

V and J are TRBV6-6 and TRBJ2-1; D possibly corresponds to TRBD2 (6 bases). V was trimmed by 6 bases and J by 3 bases, leaving 12 bases between them. The CDR3 has 14 amino acids. Germline V gene lookup returns CDR1 MNHNY and CDR2 SVGAGI (reference sequence). CDR3 nucleotide sequence: TGTGCCAGCAGGAGAGCTAGCGTCTACAATGAGCAGTTCTTC. This encodes CASRRASVYNEQFF.

There are a few counts of this clonotype. The chain joins TRBV7-2 to TRBJ2-2; possible D gene TRBD1, 5 bases. The CDR3 is 15 amino acids. Trimming stripped 4 bases from V and 2 bases from J, with 11 bases between. Looked up from germline, CDR1 is SGHTA and CDR2 is FQGNSA. The CDR3, as DNA: TGTGCCAGCAGCTGGAGCAGGGTTAACACCGGGGAGCTGTTTTTT. This translates into CASSWSRVNTGELFF. Combining the CDR3 with reference TRBV7-2 and TRBJ2-2 gives the whole variable domain GAGVSQSPSNKVTEKGKDVELRCDPISGHTALYWYRQSLGQGLEFLIYFQGNSAPDKSGLPSDRFSAERTGGSVSTLTIQRTQQEDSAVYLCASSWSRVNTGELFFGEGSRLTVL.

This clonotype has just a few counts. The chain carries TRBV5-1 and TRBJ1-2, with 7 bases that match TRBD1. This CDR3 contains 14 residues. The V and J ends lost 4 bases and 0 bases, in that order; junction bases with no gene match: 3. Germline V lookup: CDR1 SGHRS, CDR2 YFSETQ. CDR3 sequence reads: CASSVTGTNYGYTF. CDR3 in DNA: TGCGCCAGCAGCGTGACAGGGACTAACTATGGCTACACCTTC.

This clonotype has ten or more counts. The chain combines TRBV6-5 with TRBJ1-5, with no clear D. Trimming removed 0 bases from V and 7 bases from J, with 7 bases in between. The CDR3 sequence is 13 residues long. The germline V gene encodes CDR1 MNHEY and CDR2 SVGAGI. DNA for the CDR3: TGTGCCAGCAGTTACTCGAGTGGGCAGCCCCAGCATTTT. Translated, it gives CASSYSSGQPQHF.

Only a few counts were recorded for this clonotype. The chain combines TRBV6-1 with TRBJ1-5, with unresolved D. The length of the CDR3 is 14 residues. Deletions cut 3 bases from V and 1 base from J, with 7 bases between. Germline CDR1 is MNHNS and CDR2 is SASEGT. The CDR3 loop reads CASSDLGSNQPQHF. In nucleotides, the CDR3 is TGTGCCAGCAGTGATTTGGGCAGCAATCAGCCCCAGCATTTT.